Listed below are T cell receptor beta chains from one sample, sequenced in a study of shared clonotypes between healthy human individuals. The method was immunoSEQ multiplex PCR; TCRdb's version includes in-frame clones alone and lacks a portion of them. The sample consists of some 2,000,000 clones, just under 95% of them appearing once. The material sequenced was naive CD8+ T cells sorted from blood. Receptors originate from a young man in good health. The CDR3 runs from the conserved cysteine through the conserved F or W. D genes are given only for firm matches. Size tells how often a clone was seen (once, few, many) or the class of an expanded clone, and some rows leave it out.

v_call	clone_size	d_call	j_call	cdr3_nt	cdr3_aa
TRBV7-3	NA	TRBD1	TRBJ1-2	TGTGCCAGCAGCACATCCGGGACAGGGCGAGTTGGCTACACCTTC	CASSTSGTGRVGYTF
TRBV5-1	NA	NA	TRBJ1-1	TGCGCCAGCAGCTTCCGCATGTTTGGGGGGGTTGACACTGAAGCTTTCTTT	CASSFRMFGGVDTEAFF
TRBV25-1	NA	NA	TRBJ1-1	TGTGCCAGCAGTGAACCGTGGGAGGGGGTCACTGAAGCTTTCTTT	CASSEPWEGVTEAFF
TRBV9	many	NA	TRBJ2-2	TGTGCCAGCAGCGTAGGAGGGAACACCGGGGAGCTGTTTTTT	CASSVGGNTGELFF
TRBV4-2	NA	TRBD2	TRBJ2-2	TGTGCCAGCAGCCAAGATAGGGCAGCGGGAACCGGGGAGCTGTTTTTT	CASSQDRAAGTGELFF
TRBV13	NA	NA	TRBJ2-7	TGTGCCAGCAGCCCCCCCGGGGACCCCTACGAGCAGTACTTC	CASSPPGDPYEQYF
TRBV19	NA	TRBD1	TRBJ1-3	TGTGCCAGTAGTACGCCAGGGGGCTCTGGAAACACCATATATTTT	CASSTPGGSGNTIYF
TRBV4-1	NA	NA	TRBJ2-3	TGCGCCAGCAGCCAAGATAAGGTGGGGCGAGGACACGGAACGCAGTATTTT	CASSQDKVGRGHGTQYF
TRBV6-1	once	TRBD2	TRBJ2-1	TGTGCCAGCAGTGAAGTGACTAGCGAGTCTTACAATGAGCAGTTCTTC	CASSEVTSESYNEQFF
TRBV6-1	once	TRBD1	TRBJ2-7	TGTGCCAGCAGTGAAGGGGACAGTGGCTCCTACGAGCAGTACTTC	CASSEGDSGSYEQYF
TRBV4-2	NA	NA	TRBJ2-2	TGTGCCAGCAGCCAAGATGGCGGGTCCAGCGTAGTCACCGGGGAGCTGTTTTTT	CASSQDGGSSVVTGELFF
TRBV14	NA	NA	TRBJ2-3	TGTGCCAGCAGGAGAACCGGGACTAGCACAGATACGCAGTATTTT	CASRRTGTSTDTQYF
TRBV7-9	NA	NA	TRBJ2-7	TGTGCCAGCAGCCCAAATACCGAGCAGTACTTC	CASSPNTEQYF
TRBV7-9	NA	NA	TRBJ2-5	TGTGCCAGCAGCTTAGTACATGAGACCCAGTACTTC	CASSLVHETQYF
TRBV27	NA	NA	TRBJ2-3	TGTGCCAGCAGTCTTATCCTGACGGATAGCACAGATACGCAGTATTTT	CASSLILTDSTDTQYF
TRBV4-3	NA	TRBD2	TRBJ2-1	TGCGCCAGCAGCCAGGGAACTAGCGGGGGCAATGAGCAGTTCTTC	CASSQGTSGGNEQFF
TRBV7-3	NA	NA	TRBJ2-5	TGTGCCAGCAGCTTAATTGGGGGGCAGGTACAAGAGACCCAGTACTTC	CASSLIGGQVQETQYF
TRBV5-6	NA	TRBD2	TRBJ2-1	TGTGCCAGCAGCTTGGCGACTAGCGCCTCCTACAATGAGCAGTTCTTC	CASSLATSASYNEQFF
TRBV4-2	NA	TRBD1	TRBJ1-1	TGTGCCAGCAGCCAAGATGCGGCAGGGGGCATGAACACTGAAGCTTTCTTT	CASSQDAAGGMNTEAFF
TRBV13	NA	NA	TRBJ2-3	TGTGCCAGCAGCTTATTCGAGGGTGGGGAAGATACGCAGTATTTT	CASSLFEGGEDTQYF
TRBV29-1	NA	TRBD1	TRBJ1-2	TGCAGCGTTGTTGTTCCGGGACAGTATTATGGCTACACCTTC	CSVVVPGQYYGYTF
TRBV2	once	NA	TRBJ2-7	TGTGCCAGTACAGATAGGGACGAGCAGTACTTC	CASTDRDEQYF
TRBV28	NA	TRBD1	TRBJ2-5	TGTGCCAGCAGTTTTTGGGAACAGGGGGTGGAGACCCAGTACTTC	CASSFWEQGVETQYF
TRBV7-9	NA	NA	TRBJ2-4	TGTGCCAGCAGCTTAGCGCAGGGTTCCATTCAGTACTTC	CASSLAQGSIQYF
TRBV7-2	NA	TRBD2	TRBJ2-1	TGTGCCAGCAGCTTAGTAGGACTAGTTAATGAGCAGTTCTTC	CASSLVGLVNEQFF
TRBV5-1	NA	NA	TRBJ2-7	TGCGCCAGCAGGGAGGCTAGCTCCTACGAGCAGTACTTC	CASREASSYEQYF
TRBV7-9	NA	TRBD1	TRBJ2-3	TGTGCCAGCAGCCTAATCCGGGACAGGTCAGATACGCAGTATTTT	CASSLIRDRSDTQYF
TRBV7-9	NA	TRBD1	TRBJ2-1	TGTGCCAGCAGCTTAGCGACAGGGGGCCTCGATGAGCAGTTCTTC	CASSLATGGLDEQFF
TRBV27	NA	NA	TRBJ2-2	TGTGCCAGCAGGCCGGGACTTCCTAGCTTGAACACCGGGGAGCTGTTTTTT	CASRPGLPSLNTGELFF
TRBV12-5	NA	NA	TRBJ1-5	TGTGCTAGTGGTTTGCCCGGGAACAATCAGCCCCAGCATTTT	CASGLPGNNQPQHF
TRBV4-3	NA	TRBD2	TRBJ2-5	TGCGCCAGCAGCCCGGACTCCAGCGGGAGTGAGGAGGAGACCCAGTACTTC	CASSPDSSGSEEETQYF
TRBV27	NA	NA	TRBJ1-3	TGTGCCAGCAAGTCTGTCGGCAGAGCCTCGCTACTCTCTGGAAACACCATATATTTT	CASKSVGRASLLSGNTIYF
TRBV5-1	once	NA	TRBJ1-1	TGCGCCAGCAGCTTGGTGGTGCAGAACACTGAAGCTTTCTTT	CASSLVVQNTEAFF
TRBV4-3	NA	TRBD1	TRBJ1-1	TGCGCCAGCAGCCCCTACCTGGGACAGGGGACTGAAGCTTTCTTT	CASSPYLGQGTEAFF
TRBV5-4	NA	NA	TRBJ2-1	TGTGCCAGCAGCTTGGAGCCAGCCAATGAGCAGTTCTTC	CASSLEPANEQFF
TRBV29-1	NA	TRBD1	TRBJ2-7	TGCAGCGCATTGACAGGGGGGTCCTACGAGCAGTACTTC	CSALTGGSYEQYF
TRBV10-2	NA	TRBD2	TRBJ2-1	TGCGCCAGCAGCCTGACTAGCGGGGAGAACAATGAGCAGTTCTTC	CASSLTSGENNEQFF
TRBV9	NA	TRBD2	TRBJ2-5	TGTGCCAGCAGCGGCTGGCGGGGGGGTCGAGAGACCCAGTACTTC	CASSGWRGGRETQYF
TRBV5-6	NA	TRBD2	TRBJ2-3	TGTGCCAGCAGCTGGGGACTAGTCGGAGATACGCAGTATTTT	CASSWGLVGDTQYF
TRBV2	NA	NA	TRBJ1-5	TGTGCCAGCAGTGAAGTCCTACAGGTTAATCAGCCCCAGCATTTT	CASSEVLQVNQPQHF
TRBV29-1	NA	NA	TRBJ1-1	TGCAGCGTTGAAGATAACACTGAAGCTTTCTTT	CSVEDNTEAFF
TRBV7-6	NA	TRBD2	TRBJ2-1	TGTGCCAGCAGCTTAGGACTAGCGGGAGGCGGAGAGCAGTTCTTC	CASSLGLAGGGEQFF
TRBV5-4	NA	NA	TRBJ2-2	TGTGCCAGCAGCCCAATCACCGGGGAGCTGTTTTTT	CASSPITGELFF
TRBV4-3	NA	NA	TRBJ2-7	TGCGCCAGCAGCCAAGATAGTTACGGGTCCTACGAGCAGTACTTC	CASSQDSYGSYEQYF
TRBV4-1	NA	NA	TRBJ2-7	TGCGCCAGCAGACTGCGGGACGAGGGATCCTACGAGCAGTACTTC	CASRLRDEGSYEQYF
TRBV5-6	NA	NA	TRBJ1-1	TGTGCCAGCAGCCCCTCAGAGACGGCGAACACTGAAGCTTTCTTT	CASSPSETANTEAFF
TRBV18	NA	TRBD1	TRBJ2-5	TGTGCCAGCTCGTCGACAGGGACCCAGGAGACCCAGTACTTC	CASSSTGTQETQYF
TRBV6-5	NA	NA	TRBJ2-1	TGTGCCAGCAGTTTCTCGGATAGCACCAATGAGCAGTTCTTC	CASSFSDSTNEQFF
TRBV6-6	NA	NA	TRBJ2-2	TGTGCCAGCAGGCCTACAGGGCCGAACACCGGGGAGCTGTTTTTT	CASRPTGPNTGELFF
TRBV29-1	NA	TRBD1	TRBJ1-5	TGCAGCGTGGACGACAGGGGAAGGCAGCCCCAGCATTTT	CSVDDRGRQPQHF
TRBV7-6	NA	TRBD1	TRBJ1-6	TGTGCCAGCAGCTTAGGGGGACAGGCGACATCACCCCTCCACTTT	CASSLGGQATSPLHF
TRBV10-1	NA	NA	TRBJ2-1	TGCGCCAGCAGTGAGGACCCCTCAAGTGAGCAGTTCTTC	CASSEDPSSEQFF
TRBV28	NA	NA	TRBJ2-6	TGTGCCAGCAGTCCCTACACCTCTGGGGCCAACGTCCTGACTTTC	CASSPYTSGANVLTF
TRBV7-9	NA	NA	TRBJ2-2	TGTGCCAGCAGCTTAGTTTTAGGACAACACACCGGGGAGCTGTTTTTT	CASSLVLGQHTGELFF
TRBV19	NA	NA	TRBJ2-7	TGTGCCAGTAGTCCCGACAGGGAGGGGAGGTACGAGCAGTACTTC	CASSPDREGRYEQYF
TRBV4-3	NA	NA	TRBJ2-4	TGCGCCAGCAGCCAAGATAGTCAGGGCCAAAACATTCAGTACTTC	CASSQDSQGQNIQYF
TRBV6-1	NA	NA	TRBJ1-5	TGTGCCAGCAGTGGGGACGAGATCTTCGGCAATCAGCCCCAGCATTTT	CASSGDEIFGNQPQHF
TRBV27	NA	NA	TRBJ1-4	TGTGCCAGCAGGGACACACTTGCAACTAATGAAAAACTGTTTTTT	CASRDTLATNEKLFF
TRBV4-1	NA	TRBD1	TRBJ2-1	TGCGCCAGCAGCCAGGGACAGGGGTACAATGAGCAGTTCTTC	CASSQGQGYNEQFF
TRBV4-3	NA	NA	TRBJ2-1	TGCGCCAGCAGCCAACCCCATTCCGACAATGAGCAGTTCTTC	CASSQPHSDNEQFF